This T cell receptor (beta chain) was sequenced during a study of T cells in Graves' hyperthyroidism and ophthalmopathy. In the study overall: Upon initial diagnosis and before any treatment, peripheral blood was collected.

Regions amplified from RNA transcripts were the TCR beta CDR3 regions. HTBI primers drove first-round RT-PCR of the TCR CDR3. TCRdb redid the calling of the multiplex PCR reads with MiXCR, one entry per CDR3 protein. The sample lists fewer than 800,000 distinct CDR3 sequences, roughly 15% occurring once. This CDR3 has 13 amino acids. Germline CDR1 reads LNHNV; CDR2 reads YYDKDF (reference sequence). Trimming shortened V by 4 bases and J by 4 bases, and 8 bases separated the two germline ends. This clonotype was seen only a few times. The sequencing input was blood. The V gene is TRBV15, the J gene TRBJ1-5; D call uncertain. The receptor comes from a man between 18 and 29 years old with Graves' hyperthyroidism. The CDR3 spells CATSMEENQPQHF. The CDR3 DNA reads TGTGCCACCAGCATGGAGGAGAATCAGCCCCAGCATTTT. Supplemented by reference TRBV15 and TRBJ1-5, the full variable domain reads DAMVIQNPRYQVTQFGKPVTLSCSQTLNHNVMYWYQQKSSQAPKLLFHYYDKDFNNEADTPDNFQSRRPNTSFCFLDIRSPGLGDTAMYLCATSMEENQPQHFGDGTRLSIL.